The 11 T cell receptor beta chains presented below share a single source sample, sequenced in a study of shared clonotypes between healthy human individuals. Produced via immunoSEQ multiplex PCR; TCRdb's table is partial and in-frame only. The profile shows about 2.4 million clones, over 85% of them singletons. Sequenced material: naive CD4+ T cells from PBMCs. Subset here: CD45RA+ positively selected. The receptors derive from a man aged 18 to 29 in good health. Some clones in this sample may be carry-over from other donors' samples.

The CDR3 protein is CAREQHPYEQYF. For the CDR3, the DNA is TGTGCCAGAGAACAGCACCCCTACGAGCAGTACTTC. This chain links TRBV19 with TRBJ2-7; D not resolved. Germline values: CDR1 LNHDA, CDR2 SQIVND (reference sequence). This CDR3 has 12 residues. V dropped 9 bases and J dropped 2 bases, with 11 bases sitting between them.

The CDR3 DNA is TGTGCCAGCAGCCCCTGGACTAGGATCGGGGAGACCCAGTACTTC. Translating gives CASSPWTRIGETQYF. V usage is TRBV7-2 and J usage is TRBJ2-5; 7 bases agree with TRBD2. This CDR3 region has 15 residues. Germline V gene sequence: CDR1 SGHTA, CDR2 FQGNSA. Unmatched junction bases numbered 11, after V lost 5 bases and J lost 5 bases.

Concerning this clone itself: The same CDR3 arises from other DNA sequences in this sample as well. The chain couples TRBV20-1 to TRBJ2-3; no firm D call. The germline CDR1 and CDR2 sequences are DFQATT and SNEGSKA (reference sequence). The CDR3 consists of 11 residues. Trimming left V 6 bases short and J 4 bases short, with 8 bases between. The CDR3: CSAKRPDTQYF. The CDR3 DNA is TGCAGTGCCAAACGACCAGATACGCAGTATTTT.

The genes are TRBV27 and TRBJ2-7; D remains unclear. The V gene's germline CDR1 is MNHEY and CDR2 SMNVEV (reference sequence). The CDR3 is made up of 12 amino acids. The V gene lost 5 bases and the J gene lost 1 base, with 6 bases spanning the gap. CDR3 amino acids: CASSRFSYEQYF. The CDR3 DNA follows: TGTGCCAGCAGTCGATTTTCCTACGAGCAGTACTTC.

The chain links TRBV21-1 to TRBJ2-5; the tabulated D call, TRBD2, remains unverified against the DNA. TRBV21-1 is a pseudogene segment. CDR3 length: 12 amino acids. The CDR3: CASSTRGETQYF. CDR3 nucleotides: TGTGCCAGCAGCACCCGGGGGGAGACCCAGTACTTC.

The gene calls are TRBV29-1 and TRBJ1-2; TRBD1 might be the D (5 bases). The CDR3 is made up of 14 amino acids. The V gene lost 5 bases and the J gene lost 4 bases, with 17 bases spanning the gap. Germline CDR1 reads SQVTM; CDR2 reads ANQGSEA. The chain's CDR3 is CSVSARAQGYGYTF. The CDR3 nucleotides read TGCAGCGTTTCGGCCCGGGCCCAGGGCTATGGCTACACCTTC.

The chain couples TRBV5-1 to TRBJ1-1; 7 nucleotides align to TRBD1. The CDR3 spans 18 residues. CDR1 is SGHRS, CDR2 YFSETQ, per germline. The V and J ends lost 4 bases and 1 base, in that order; junction bases with no gene match: 16. CDR3 bases: TGCGCCAGCAGCCGCCGAACGACAACAGGGGTCCCGAACACTGAAGCTTTCTTT. Protein: CASSRRTTTGVPNTEAFF.

CDR3 protein: CASNPGPTNEKLFF. The CDR3, as DNA: TGCGCCAGCAACCCGGGACCAACTAATGAAAAACTGTTTTTT. V and J are TRBV5-1 and TRBJ1-4, with D perhaps matching TRBD1 (5 bases). Germline V CDR1 and CDR2: SGHRS, YFSETQ. The CDR3 contains 14 residues. V lost 6 bases and J 0 bases, leaving 9 bases between the germline ends.

The chain combines TRBV4-2 with TRBJ1-2, with D possibly being TRBD1 (5 bases). Trimming cost V 3 bases and J 1 base, with 12 bases left between them. Germline loops: CDR1 LGHNA, CDR2 YNFKEQ. This CDR3 is built from 15 residues. The CDR3 sequence is CASSQERGSNYGYTF. The CDR3 bases are TGTGCCAGCAGCCAGGAAAGGGGCAGTAACTATGGCTACACCTTC.

The rearrangement joins TRBV7-2 to TRBJ2-5, with 7 bases lining up with TRBD2. Germline V gene data show CDR1 as SGHTA and CDR2 as FQGNSA. V was pared by 3 bases and J by 1 base, with 2 bases of the junction left unmatched. This CDR3 comprises 14 residues. As DNA, the CDR3 is TGTGCCAGCAGCTTCGCTAGCGGCCAAGAGACCCAGTACTTC. It translates to CASSFASGQETQYF.

This clone was seen a single time. CDR3 loop: CASSSGQDLYNEQFF. DNA of the CDR3: TGTGCCAGCAGCTCTGGACAGGACCTTTACAATGAGCAGTTCTTC. V gene TRBV11-2 combines with J gene TRBJ2-1; 7 bases line up with TRBD1. The CDR3 contains 15 residues. V was clipped by 4 bases and J by 4 bases; unmatched bases: 7. From germline, CDR1 is SGHAT and CDR2 FQNNGV.